This TCR beta chain came from a study of T cells in Graves' hyperthyroidism and ophthalmopathy. V was clipped by 5 bases and J by 8 bases, with 12 bases between them. This CDR3 has 13 residues. Germline V CDR1 and CDR2: SGHTA, FQGNSA. Researchers took RNA transcripts and amplified the TCR beta CDR3 regions from them. An initial round of RT-PCR targeting the TCR CDR3 relied on the HTBI primer set. TCRdb recomputed calls from the multiplex PCR reads with MiXCR, one row per CDR3 protein. The sample lists about 640,000 distinct CDR3 sequences; roughly 20% were seen once. This chain links TRBV7-2 with TRBJ2-2; TRBD1 might be the D (5 bases). Sequenced input: blood. The sequence came from a man in his thirties or forties with Graves' ophthalmopathy. CDR3 protein: CASSSHQGGELFF. The CDR3 region has the DNA TGTGCCAGCAGCAGCCACCAGGGTGGGGAGCTGTTTTTT.